This entry lists 20 T cell receptor beta chains sequenced from one sample in a study of molecular identifiers for immune sequencing clone quantification. In TCRdb, the PCR reads were re-called with MiXCR into one record per CDR3 protein. The sample lists 250,000 to 400,000 distinct CDR3 sequences, 20% to 25% occurring once. Sequencing was done on a sample of naive CD8+ T cells from blood, with Jurkat cell RNA spiked in. The subset was: FACS-sorted CD8+CD4-CCR7+CD45RA+ naive T cells. These receptors were collected from a human donor in good health. Some libraries in this study had Jurkat cell RNA spiked in.

This clonotype was seen repeatedly, ten times or more. The chain recombines TRBV5-5 with TRBJ2-3; no reliable D call. Between the trimmed V and J ends, which lost 2 bases and 1 base, there was a span of 8 bases. This CDR3 spans 14 amino acids. The germline V gene encodes CDR1 SGHKS and CDR2 YYEKEE (reference sequence). In DNA, the CDR3 is TGTGCCAGCAGCTTTAACGGCGGCACAGATACGCAGTATTTT. This encodes CASSFNGGTDTQYF. Filled out from reference TRBV5-5 and TRBJ2-3, the complete variable domain reads DAGVTQSPTHLIKTRGQQVTLRCSPISGHKSVSWYQQVLGQGPQFIFQYYEKEERGRGNFPDRFSARQFPNYSSELNVNALLLGDSALYLCASSFNGGTDTQYFGPGTRLTVL.

The sample holds many counts of this clonotype. V gene TRBV7-2 combines with J gene TRBJ2-5; TRBD1 or TRBD2 may be the D gene (5 bases each). This CDR3 spans 14 amino acids. Trimming left V 2 bases short and J 3 bases short, with 10 bases between. CDR1 SGHTA and CDR2 FQGNSA come from the germline V gene. The chain's CDR3 is CASSLLGTEETQYF. The DNA of the CDR3 is TGTGCCAGCAGCTTACTAGGGACCGAAGAGACCCAGTACTTC. The whole variable domain, remainder taken from reference TRBV7-2 and TRBJ2-5, is GAGVSQSPSNKVTEKGKDVELRCDPISGHTALYWYRQSLGQGLEFLIYFQGNSAPDKSGLPSDRFSAERTGGSVSTLTIQRTQQEDSAVYLCASSLLGTEETQYFGPGTRLLVL.

This clonotype was counted only a few times. V is TRBV3-1 and J is TRBJ2-3; D possibly corresponds to TRBD2 (5 bases). Germline assignment: CDR1 LGHDT and CDR2 YNNKEL (reference sequence). The V end was cut by 3 bases, the J end by 4 bases, with 14 bases between. The CDR3 is made up of 15 amino acids. CDR3 nucleotides: TGTGCCAGCAGCCATGCTAGCTCTTGGCCAGATACGCAGTATTTT. Protein sequence: CASSHASSWPDTQYF.

At least ten counts were recorded for this clonotype. The rearrangement joins TRBV12-3 or TRBV12-4 to TRBJ1-5; perhaps TRBD1 as D (6 bases). The V end was cut by 5 bases, the J end by 1 base, with 9 bases between. The CDR3 contains 14 residues. CDR3 in DNA: TGTGCCAGCAGTCATGGACAGAGCAATCAGCCCCAGCATTTT. It encodes CASSHGQSNQPQHF.

At least ten counts were recorded for this clonotype. The rearrangement links TRBV4-1 to TRBJ1-4, with no clear D. CDR1 and CDR2 (germline): MGHRA, YSYEKL. Trimming left V 0 bases short and J 8 bases short, with 7 bases between. There are 13 residues in the CDR3. The CDR3 here is CASSQDSREKLFF. The DNA for the CDR3 is TGCGCCAGCAGCCAAGATAGCAGGGAAAAACTGTTTTTT.

About this clonotype: A much larger clone is a single base away; this may be a read error. V gene TRBV7-2 combines with J gene TRBJ1-2; D remains ambiguous. The CDR3 runs 13 residues. CDR1 and CDR2 from the germline V gene are SGHTA and FQGNSA. In DNA form, the CDR3 reads TGTGCCAGCAGCTTATACAAGAACTATGACTACACCTTC. Protein product: CASSLYKNYDYTF.

This clonotype has ten or more counts. V usage is TRBV5-1 and J usage is TRBJ2-7; D is undetermined. The CDR3 runs to 11 residues. The germline V and J ends were trimmed by 5 bases and 7 bases, with 10 bases remaining between them. Germline CDR1 and CDR2: SGHRS and YFSETQ. The CDR3 spells CASRDAEEQYF. The CDR3 DNA follows: TGCGCCAGCAGAGACGCGGAGGAGCAGTACTTC.

Details on this clonotype: It may be a read error: a sequence one base away is much more abundant. The rearrangement joins TRBV6-2 or TRBV6-3 to TRBJ2-5; a possible D gene is TRBD1 (5 bases). V lost 0 bases and J 4 bases, leaving 12 bases between the germline ends. Germline CDR1 reads MNHEY; CDR2 reads SVGEGT. The CDR3 covers 15 residues. The CDR3 DNA reads TGTGCCAGCAGTTACTCAGGCGTTACAGGAGAGACCCAGTACTTC. Residues: CASSYSGVTGETQYF.

This clonotype was detected many times. This sequence joins TRBV29-1 and TRBJ1-2, with D maybe TRBD1 (5 bases). V was cut by 6 bases and J by 5 bases, with 13 bases left in between. The CDR3 sequence is 12 residues long. The germline gives CDR1 SQVTM, CDR2 ANQGSEA. CDR3 DNA: TGCAGCGTCGACAGAGAACTTTATGGCTACACCTTC. Translated: CSVDRELYGYTF.

This clonotype was observed a handful of times. The V gene is TRBV28, the J gene TRBJ2-7; 7 positions agree with TRBD2. In germline, CDR1 is MDHEN, CDR2 SYDVKM. The CDR3 loop spans 16 amino acids. The V segment lost 5 bases and the J segment 0 bases; nucleotides outside the gene matches: 10. CDR3 sequence reads: CASSPRSGTNSYEQYF. CDR3 DNA: TGTGCCAGCAGTCCCCGAAGCGGGACTAACTCCTACGAGCAGTACTTC.

This clonotype showed up many times. This rearrangement joins TRBV6-5 to TRBJ2-2, with D hard to call. Germline V gene sequence: CDR1 MNHEY, CDR2 SVGAGI. V was shortened by 0 bases and J by 6 bases, with 11 bases between the two germline ends. The CDR3 sequence is 15 residues long. The CDR3 sequence: CASSYSSSGSGELFF. The CDR3 bases are TGTGCCAGCAGTTACTCGTCCTCTGGGTCCGGGGAGCTGTTTTTT.

This clonotype showed up many times. This chain connects TRBV7-9 to TRBJ2-7; 7 bases align to TRBD2. The CDR3 contains 13 residues. The junction had 4 bases not matched to a gene; V was cut back by 6 bases and J by 2 bases. CDR1 and CDR2 (germline): SEHNR, FQNEAQ (reference sequence). This CDR3 is CASRAGTTYEQYF. The CDR3 nucleotides are TGTGCCAGCAGAGCCGGGACTACCTACGAGCAGTACTTC.

This clonotype was observed at least ten times. The chain employs TRBV7-9 and TRBJ1-3; the D is unclear. V lost 2 bases to trimming and J lost 8 bases, with 7 bases between them. CDR3 length equals 12 residues. The V gene's germline CDR1 is SEHNR and CDR2 FQNEAQ (reference sequence). For the CDR3, the DNA is TGTGCCAGCAGCTTATATCCGGACACCATATATTTT. This codes for CASSLYPDTIYF. The whole variable domain, remainder taken from reference TRBV7-9 and TRBJ1-3, is DTGVSQNPRHKITKRGQNVTFRCDPISEHNRLYWYRQTLGQGPEFLTYFQNEAQLEKSRLLSDRFSAERPKGSFSTLEIQRTEQGDSAMYLCASSLYPDTIYFGEGSWLTVV.

The chain has TRBV6-2 or TRBV6-3 and TRBJ1-5; 11 bases agree with TRBD1. V lost 4 bases, J lost 5 bases, and 7 bases stayed unmatched. This CDR3 region has 16 residues. Germline CDR1 reads MNHEY; CDR2 reads SVGEGT. CDR3 nucleotides: TGTGCCAGCAGTTCCCCCCGGGACAGGGGGTATCAGCCCCAGCATTTT. It is translated as CASSSPRDRGYQPQHF.

This clonotype was picked up a small number of times. The chain is built from TRBV4-3 and TRBJ2-2; maybe TRBD1 (6 bases). Germline-derived CDR1 and CDR2 are LGHNA and YSLEER. V lost 2 bases, J lost 6 bases, and 19 bases lay in between. The CDR3 contains 17 residues. The CDR3: CASSQRAGVGFPGELFF. DNA for the CDR3: TGCGCCAGCAGCCAACGGGCAGGGGTCGGATTCCCCGGGGAGCTGTTTTTT.

On this clonotype: A much bigger clone sits one base away, suggesting this may be a read error. The CDR3 coding sequence is TGTGCCAGCAGTCCAGACAGGGCGAAAAAGCCCCAGCATTTT. Translation gives CASSPDRAKKPQHF. The V and J genes are TRBV27 and TRBJ1-5; TRBD1 matches at 7 bases. Trimming cost V 5 bases and J 8 bases; bases outside gene matches: 9. The length of the CDR3 is 14 residues. Germline CDR1 reads MNHEY; CDR2 reads SMNVEV (reference sequence).

V is TRBV6-2 or TRBV6-3 and J is TRBJ1-1; no reliable D call. The germline V gene encodes CDR1 MNHEY and CDR2 SVGEGT. The CDR3 contains 15 residues. Trimming took 7 bases from V and 0 from J, leaving 15 bases between them. The CDR3 sequence is CASKYWAALNTEAFF. The DNA for the CDR3 is TGTGCCAGCAAGTATTGGGCGGCCTTGAACACTGAAGCTTTCTTT.

In this sample, this clonotype turned up many times. The chain is built from TRBV4-2 and TRBJ2-7; perhaps TRBD2 as D (6 bases). The CDR3 runs to 17 residues. Trimming stripped 0 bases from V and 4 bases from J, with 19 bases between. Germline V gives CDR1 LGHNA, CDR2 YNFKEQ. DNA for the CDR3: TGTGCCAGCAGCCAAGATCCCCGGGAGAGGGCTTATTACGAGCAGTACTTC. Translation gives CASSQDPRERAYYEQYF.

This clonotype was detected many times. CDR3 sequence: CSARDRDSNIHEQYF. The CDR3 nucleotides are TGCAGTGCTAGAGATAGGGACAGCAATATCCACGAGCAGTACTTC. This chain connects TRBV20-1 to TRBJ2-7; 7 nucleotides match TRBD1. The germline V gene has CDR1 DFQATT and CDR2 SNEGSKA (reference sequence). The CDR3 has 15 residues. V shed 0 bases and J 5 bases; nucleotides not matched to a gene: 10.

This clonotype has at least ten counts. The rearrangement links TRBV20-1 to TRBJ2-7, with 14 bases lining up with TRBD2. Losses at the gene ends were 5 bases for V and 3 bases for J; bases not matched to a gene: 3. Germline V gives CDR1 DFQATT, CDR2 SNEGSKA (reference sequence). The CDR3 totals 14 residues. The CDR3 DNA reads TGCAGTGCTGGACTAGCGGGGGGTAGCTACGAGCAGTACTTC. Translating it yields CSAGLAGGSYEQYF.